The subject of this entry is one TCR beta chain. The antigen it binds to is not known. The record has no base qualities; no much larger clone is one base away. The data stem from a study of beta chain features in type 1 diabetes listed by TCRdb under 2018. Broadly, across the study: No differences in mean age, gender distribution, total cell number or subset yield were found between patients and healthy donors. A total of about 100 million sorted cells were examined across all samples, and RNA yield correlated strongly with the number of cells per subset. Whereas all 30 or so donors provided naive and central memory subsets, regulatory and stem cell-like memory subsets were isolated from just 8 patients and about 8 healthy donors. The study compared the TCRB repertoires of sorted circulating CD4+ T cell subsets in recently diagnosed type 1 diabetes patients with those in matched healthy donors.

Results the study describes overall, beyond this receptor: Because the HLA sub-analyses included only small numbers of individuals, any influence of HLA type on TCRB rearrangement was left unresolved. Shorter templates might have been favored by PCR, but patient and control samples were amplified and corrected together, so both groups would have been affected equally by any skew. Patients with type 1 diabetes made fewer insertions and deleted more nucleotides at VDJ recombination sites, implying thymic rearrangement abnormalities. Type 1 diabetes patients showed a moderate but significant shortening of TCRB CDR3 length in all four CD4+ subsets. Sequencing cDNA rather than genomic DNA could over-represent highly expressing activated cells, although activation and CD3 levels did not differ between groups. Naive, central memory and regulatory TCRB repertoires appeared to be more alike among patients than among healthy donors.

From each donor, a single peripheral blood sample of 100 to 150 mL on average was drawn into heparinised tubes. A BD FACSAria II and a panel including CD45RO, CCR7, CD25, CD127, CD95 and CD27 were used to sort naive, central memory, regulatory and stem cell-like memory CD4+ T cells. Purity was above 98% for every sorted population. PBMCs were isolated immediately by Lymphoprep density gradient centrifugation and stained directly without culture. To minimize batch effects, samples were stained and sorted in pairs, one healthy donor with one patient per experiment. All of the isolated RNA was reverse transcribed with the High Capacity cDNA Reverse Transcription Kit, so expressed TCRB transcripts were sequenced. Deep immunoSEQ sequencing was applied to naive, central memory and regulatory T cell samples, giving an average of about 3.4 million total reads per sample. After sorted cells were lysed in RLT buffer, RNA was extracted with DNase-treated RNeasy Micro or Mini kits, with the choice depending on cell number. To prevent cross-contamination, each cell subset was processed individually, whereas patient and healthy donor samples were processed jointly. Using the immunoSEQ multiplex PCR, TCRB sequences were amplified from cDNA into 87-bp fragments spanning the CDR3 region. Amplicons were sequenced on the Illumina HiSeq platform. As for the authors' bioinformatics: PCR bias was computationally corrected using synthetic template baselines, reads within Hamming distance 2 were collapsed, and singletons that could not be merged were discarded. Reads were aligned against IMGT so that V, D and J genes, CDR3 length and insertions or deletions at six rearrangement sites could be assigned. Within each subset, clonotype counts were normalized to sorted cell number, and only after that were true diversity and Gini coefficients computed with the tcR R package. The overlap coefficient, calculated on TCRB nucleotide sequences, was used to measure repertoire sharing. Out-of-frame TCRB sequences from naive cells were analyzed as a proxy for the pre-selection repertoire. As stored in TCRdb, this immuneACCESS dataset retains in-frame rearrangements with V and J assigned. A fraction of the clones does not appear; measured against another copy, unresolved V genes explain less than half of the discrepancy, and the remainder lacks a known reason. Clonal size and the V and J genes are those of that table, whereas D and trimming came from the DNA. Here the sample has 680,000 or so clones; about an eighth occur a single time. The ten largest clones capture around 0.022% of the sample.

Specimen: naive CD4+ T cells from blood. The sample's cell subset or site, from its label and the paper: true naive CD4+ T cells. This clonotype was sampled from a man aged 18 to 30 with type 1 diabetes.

At the DNA level, the sequence is TGTGCCAGCAGCTTAGATTCAGCGGACCCCTACAATGAGCAGTTCTTC. Its protein is CASSLDSADPYNEQFF. The rearranged segments are TRBV11-1 and TRBJ2-1; the best D guess is TRBD2, with 5 bases matching. The CDR3 runs 16 residues from the cysteine to the phenylalanine. Just the 48-base CDR3 DNA is kept, in frame starting at base 1. The germline V gene (reference sequence) specifies SGHAT as CDR1 and FQDESV as CDR2. V loses 1 base, J loses 2 bases, and the germline ends lie 12 bases apart.